This T cell receptor (beta chain) derives from a study of cytomegalovirus exposure and HLA in healthy donors. Overall study results and limits: The study flagged some 170 TCR beta chains as cytomegalovirus-associated. Roughly even sequencing depth across donors was the assumption behind the presence/absence analyses.

Unrecorded immune exposures were likely, despite nominal health at sampling. Comments on this clone: Its cognate antigen is unknown.

Primers for the PCR totalled 60 Vbeta and 13 Jbeta. Sequenced by immunoSEQ multiplex PCR; TCRdb stores in-frame clones only, minus some. Found here are roughly 77,000 clones, approximately 78% of them singletons; the top ten hold approximately 4.5%. The receptor was isolated from a man aged 35-49 years in good health and CMV-seronegative. The sample was PBMCs.

The CDR3 region is CASSQERVVLYNEQFF. CDR3 nucleotide sequence: TGCGCCAGCAGCCAAGAGAGGGTAGTCCTATACAATGAGCAGTTCTTC. The chain joins TRBV4-1 to TRBJ2-1; maybe TRBD2 (5 bases). The V end lost 0 bases, the J end lost 4 bases, and 13 bases lay between the germline ends. From germline, CDR1 is MGHRA and CDR2 YSYEKL. CDR3 size: 16 residues.